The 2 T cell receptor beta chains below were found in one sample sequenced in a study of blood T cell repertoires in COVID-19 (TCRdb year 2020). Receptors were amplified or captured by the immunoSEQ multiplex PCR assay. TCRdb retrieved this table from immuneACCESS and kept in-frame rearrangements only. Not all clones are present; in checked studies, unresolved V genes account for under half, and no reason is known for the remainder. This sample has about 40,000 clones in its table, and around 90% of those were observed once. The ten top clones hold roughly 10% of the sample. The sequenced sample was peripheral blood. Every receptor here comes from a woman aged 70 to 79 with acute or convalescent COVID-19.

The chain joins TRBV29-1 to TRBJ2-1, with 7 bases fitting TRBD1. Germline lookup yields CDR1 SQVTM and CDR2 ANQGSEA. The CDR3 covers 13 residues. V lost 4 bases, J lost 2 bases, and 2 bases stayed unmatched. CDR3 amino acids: CSVGQGTYNEQFF. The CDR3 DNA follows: TGCAGCGTTGGACAGGGCACCTACAATGAGCAGTTCTTC.

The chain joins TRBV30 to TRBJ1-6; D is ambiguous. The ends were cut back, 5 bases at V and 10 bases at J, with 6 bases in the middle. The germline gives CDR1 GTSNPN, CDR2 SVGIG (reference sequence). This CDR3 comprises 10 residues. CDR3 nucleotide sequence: TGTGCCTGGCCCTCCTCACCCCTCCACTTT. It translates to CAWPSSPLHF.